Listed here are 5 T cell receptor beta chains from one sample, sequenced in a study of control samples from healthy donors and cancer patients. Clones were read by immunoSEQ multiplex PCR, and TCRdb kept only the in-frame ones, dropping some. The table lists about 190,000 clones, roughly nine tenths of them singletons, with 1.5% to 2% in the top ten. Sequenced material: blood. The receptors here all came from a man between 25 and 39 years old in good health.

The DNA for the CDR3 is TGTGCCAGCAGCGTAGCTAATGGGGTGATGGAGACCCAGTACTTC. Its protein product is CASSVANGVMETQYF. This sequence joins TRBV9 and TRBJ2-5; the D is unclear. Germline V gene sequence: CDR1 SGDLS, CDR2 YYNGEE. V was trimmed by 0 bases and J by 5 bases, leaving 14 bases between them. CDR3 length: 15 amino acids. Filled out from reference TRBV9 and TRBJ2-5, the complete variable domain reads DSGVTQTPKHLITATGQRVTLRCSPRSGDLSVYWYQQSLDQGLQFLIQYYNGEERAKGNILERFSAQQFPDLHSELNLSSLELGDSALYFCASSVANGVMETQYFGPGTRLLVL.

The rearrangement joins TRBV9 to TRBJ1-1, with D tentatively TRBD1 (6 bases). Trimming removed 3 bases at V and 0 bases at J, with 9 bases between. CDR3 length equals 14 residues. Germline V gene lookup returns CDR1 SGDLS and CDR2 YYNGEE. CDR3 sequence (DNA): TGTGCCAGCAGCGAGGACAGCATGAACACTGAAGCTTTCTTT. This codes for CASSEDSMNTEAFF. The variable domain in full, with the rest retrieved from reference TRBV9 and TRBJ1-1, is DSGVTQTPKHLITATGQRVTLRCSPRSGDLSVYWYQQSLDQGLQFLIQYYNGEERAKGNILERFSAQQFPDLHSELNLSSLELGDSALYFCASSEDSMNTEAFFGQGTRLTVV.

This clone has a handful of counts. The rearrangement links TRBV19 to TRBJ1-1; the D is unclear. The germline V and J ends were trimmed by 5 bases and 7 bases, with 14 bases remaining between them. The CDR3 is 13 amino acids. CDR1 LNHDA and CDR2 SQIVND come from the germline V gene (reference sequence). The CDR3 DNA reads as TGTGCCAGTAGTCTCCTTGATTTGGTTGAAGCTTTCTTT. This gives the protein CASSLLDLVEAFF.

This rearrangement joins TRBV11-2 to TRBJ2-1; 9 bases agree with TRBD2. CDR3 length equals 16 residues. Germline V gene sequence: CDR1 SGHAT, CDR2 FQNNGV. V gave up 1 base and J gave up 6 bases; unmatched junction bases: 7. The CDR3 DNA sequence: TGTGCCAGCAGCTTAGGCTCGCGGGGGGGTAGCAATGAGCAGTTCTTC. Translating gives CASSLGSRGGSNEQFF.

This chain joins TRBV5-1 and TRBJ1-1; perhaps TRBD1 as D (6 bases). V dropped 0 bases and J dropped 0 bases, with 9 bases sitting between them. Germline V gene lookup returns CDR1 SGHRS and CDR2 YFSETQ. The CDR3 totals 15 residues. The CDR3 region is CASSLATGMNTEAFF. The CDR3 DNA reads TGCGCCAGCAGCTTGGCCACAGGGATGAACACTGAAGCTTTCTTT.